The following is a T cell receptor (beta chain) sequence with its context. Its antigen is unknown. Germline trimming cut 6 bases from V and 2 bases from J; bases unmatched to any gene: 11. Germline V gene lookup returns CDR1 SEHNR and CDR2 FQNEAQ (reference sequence). This CDR3 has 17 amino acids. The data are from a study of cytomegalovirus exposure and HLA in healthy donors. Study-wide results and limits: Listed as cytomegalovirus-associated were roughly 180 TCR beta chains.

The PCR ran on 60 Vbeta and 13 Jbeta primers. Only in-frame clones appear in the TCRdb table, and some are missing; sequencing was by immunoSEQ multiplex PCR. This sample yields more than 110,000 clones, of which 75% to 80% are seen a single time; 3.9% belongs to the top ten. The specimen sequenced was PBMCs. The receptor was isolated from a young man in good health and CMV-seronegative. The V gene is TRBV7-9, the J gene TRBJ2-5, with 11 nucleotides matching TRBD1. CDR3 sequence: CASSPPAGDRGQETQYF. Written as DNA, the CDR3 is TGTGCCAGCAGTCCCCCCGCGGGGGACAGGGGGCAAGAGACCCAGTACTTC.